The 9 T cell receptor beta chains presented below share a single source sample, sequenced in a study of blood T cell repertoires in COVID-19. Measured with immunoSEQ multiplex PCR; TCRdb has only the in-frame clones, and not every one. Of 400,000 to 550,000 clones listed, around nine tenths are singletons. Source material: PBMCs or T cells enriched from blood (not recorded which). These TCRs come from a young woman with acute COVID-19.

V usage is TRBV6-5 and J usage is TRBJ1-5; D perhaps matches TRBD1 (5 bases). With 6 bases removed from V and 6 bases from J, the gap between germline ends came to 18 bases. The CDR3 extends over 15 amino acids. Germline CDR1 reads MNHEY; CDR2 reads SVGAGI. The CDR3 region is CASSQRQGLGQPQHF. CDR3 in DNA: TGTGCCAGCAGCCAACGGCAGGGCCTGGGTCAGCCCCAGCATTTT.

This chain connects TRBV2 to TRBJ2-1; TRBD2 agrees at 7 bases. V shed 3 bases, J shed 12 bases, and the junction held 5 bases outside the gene matches. Looked up from germline, CDR1 is SNHLY and CDR2 is FYNNEI. CDR3 length: 12 residues. The CDR3, as DNA: TGTGCCAGCAGTGAGGGCGGGAGAGGGCAGTTCTTC. As protein: CASSEGGRGQFF.

The CDR3 here is CASSVDRGGGELFF. In DNA form, the CDR3 reads TGTGCCAGCAGTGTTGACAGGGGGGGCGGGGAGCTGTTTTTT. The gene calls are TRBV2 and TRBJ2-2; TRBD1 matches at 9 bases. J lost 7 bases, V lost 4 bases, and 4 bases had no gene match. There are 14 residues in the CDR3. The germline gives CDR1 SNHLY, CDR2 FYNNEI.

The J gene is TRBJ2-4, the V gene TRBV5-4; 9 bases fit TRBD1. J lost 8 bases, V lost 6 bases, and 6 bases had no gene match. The germline V gene encodes CDR1 SGHNT and CDR2 YYREEE (reference sequence). This CDR3 comprises 13 residues. The CDR3 here is CASKLTGGDIQYF. The CDR3 nucleotides are TGTGCCAGCAAGCTGACAGGGGGGGACATTCAGTACTTC.

The chain carries TRBV9 and TRBJ2-3; 11 bases line up with TRBD2. The trim removed 2 bases at V and 2 bases at J, leaving 4 bases unmatched. CDR3 length: 16 amino acids. The germline gives CDR1 SGDLS, CDR2 YYNGEE. The CDR3 nucleotides are TGTGCCAGCAGCGTGGGACTAGCGGTCCTCACAGATACGCAGTATTTT. Protein sequence: CASSVGLAVLTDTQYF.

This rearrangement joins TRBV5-6 to TRBJ1-2; 9 bases agree with TRBD1. Trimming at V came to 5 bases and at J to 1 base, leaving 3 bases not matched to a gene. Germline values: CDR1 SGHDT, CDR2 YYEEEE. This CDR3 is built from 14 residues. CDR3 DNA sequence: TGTGCCAGCAGGCCGGGACAGGGTAACTATGGCTACACCTTC. Its protein is CASRPGQGNYGYTF.

This chain connects TRBV7-6 to TRBJ1-5; tentatively, D is TRBD1 (5 bases). Germline loops: CDR1 SGHVS, CDR2 FNYEAQ. V shed 1 base and J shed 7 bases, with 8 bases lying between them. The CDR3 loop spans 13 amino acids. The CDR3 spells CASSLEGEQPQHF. The CDR3 DNA is TGTGCCAGCAGCTTAGAAGGGGAACAGCCCCAGCATTTT.

The V and J genes are TRBV7-9 and TRBJ1-6; D not resolved. Germline CDR1 and CDR2: SEHNR and FQNEAQ (reference sequence). This CDR3 is 14 amino acids long. Deletions cut 2 bases from V and 8 bases from J, with 10 bases between. CDR3 nucleotides: TGTGCCAGCAGCTTAATGTCCCGGGATTCACCCCTCCACTTT. Protein product: CASSLMSRDSPLHF.

V is TRBV5-4 and J is TRBJ2-7; the match to TRBD1 covers 8 bases. The CDR3 contains 14 residues. The ends lost 3 bases at V and 1 base at J; junction bases unmatched: 3. Germline V lookup: CDR1 SGHNT, CDR2 YYREEE (reference sequence). In nucleotides, the CDR3 is TGTGCCAGCAGCTCACAGGGGGTGTCCTACGAGCAGTACTTC. It specifies CASSSQGVSYEQYF.